The 30 T cell receptor beta chains in this list originate from one sample, sequenced in a study of blood T cell repertoires in COVID-19. The repertoire was sequenced with immunoSEQ multiplex PCR; TCRdb's copy has only in-frame clones and lacks some. The table shows roughly 35,000 clones, with approximately 89% occurring only once. Sequencing was carried out using peripheral blood. These receptors came from a man aged 55 to 69 with active COVID-19.

Here the CDR3 DNA reads TGTGCCAGCAGCCCAGTGGCGGGAAGGTCAGATACGCAGTATTTT. This encodes CASSPVAGRSDTQYF. V and J are TRBV7-3 and TRBJ2-3, with TRBD2 as a possible D gene (6 bases). The CDR3 contains 15 residues. Trimming took 5 bases from V and 4 from J, leaving 16 bases between them. Germline V CDR1 and CDR2: SGHTA, FQGTGA.

The chain uses TRBV19 and TRBJ2-3, with unresolved D. The CDR3 has 13 amino acids. Per germline, CDR1 LNHDA and CDR2 SQIVND (reference sequence). V gave up 4 bases and J gave up 12 bases, with 17 bases separating them. CDR3 DNA: TGTGCCAGTAGTAGGTCGAGGATCCTTACCCAGTATTTT. It specifies CASSRSRILTQYF.

Judged by abundance, this clone is medium-sized (0.01 to 0.1%). The chain has TRBV27 and TRBJ2-7, with 7 positions matching TRBD2. CDR3 length: 16 amino acids. V lost 1 base and J lost 2; bases outside the gene matches: 8. CDR1 MNHEY and CDR2 SMNVEV come from the germline V gene (reference sequence). CDR3 loop: CASSLLRGSWAYEQYF. DNA of the CDR3: TGTGCCAGCAGTTTATTACGCGGGAGTTGGGCCTACGAGCAGTACTTC.

The chain is built from TRBV3-1 (or the pseudogene TRBV3-2) and TRBJ2-2; 7 nucleotides match TRBD2. V lost 4 bases to trimming and J lost 4 bases; unmatched junction nucleotides: 6. CDR3 length equals 15 residues. Germline loops: CDR1 LGHDT, CDR2 YNNKEL (reference sequence). The DNA of the CDR3 is TGTGCCAGCAGCCCGCGGGAGATTCGCACCGGGGAGCTGTTTTTT. Its protein product is CASSPREIRTGELFF.

This clone was seen a handful of times. The chain links TRBV28 to TRBJ2-7, with a weak D call TRBD2 (6 bases). There are 15 residues in the CDR3. Germline values: CDR1 MDHEN, CDR2 SYDVKM. V dropped 11 bases and J dropped 0 bases, with 20 bases sitting between them. The CDR3 region is CACQGLSDASYEQYF. CDR3 in DNA: TGTGCCTGCCAGGGACTGTCCGACGCCTCCTACGAGCAGTACTTC.

The chain joins TRBV7-2 to TRBJ2-2; 8 bases fit TRBD1. V dropped 0 bases and J dropped 8; count of bases not matched to a gene: 5. Germline CDR1 and CDR2: SGHTA and FQGNSA. The CDR3 runs 15 residues. CDR3 residues: CASSLARTGRGELFF. DNA for the CDR3: TGTGCCAGCAGCTTAGCGAGGACAGGGAGAGGGGAGCTGTTTTTT.

This clone was seen a few times. The V and J genes are TRBV27 and TRBJ2-7; the match to TRBD2 covers 10 bases. J was trimmed by 5 bases and V by 0 bases; bases with no gene match: 7. The germline V gene encodes CDR1 MNHEY and CDR2 SMNVEV (reference sequence). The CDR3 covers 16 residues. CDR3 sequence: CASSLSALAGAHEQYF. CDR3 nucleotides: TGTGCCAGCAGTTTATCAGCTCTAGCGGGGGCCCACGAGCAGTACTTC.

The genes are TRBV5-6 and TRBJ2-1, with TRBD2 identical over 8 bases. This CDR3 has 17 residues. Germline CDR1 SGHDT, CDR2 YYEEEE. V shed 4 bases, J shed 4 bases, and the junction held 13 bases outside the gene matches. CDR3 region: CASSLPILAGRYNEQFF. Here the CDR3 DNA reads TGTGCCAGCAGCCTACCTATTCTAGCGGGTAGGTACAATGAGCAGTTCTTC.

This chain joins TRBV19 and TRBJ2-1; tentatively, D is TRBD2 (6 bases). The CDR3 consists of 14 residues. Germline CDR1 is LNHDA and CDR2 is SQIVND (reference sequence). Trimming stripped 5 bases from V and 4 bases from J, with 12 bases between. CDR3 bases: TGTGCCAGTAGTTTGTCTAGCGTTTACAATGAGCAGTTCTTC. Its protein is CASSLSSVYNEQFF.

The V and J genes are TRBV7-2 and TRBJ2-3; the match to TRBD2 covers 14 bases. This CDR3 is built from 16 residues. Germline lookup yields CDR1 SGHTA and CDR2 FQGNSA. Losses at the gene ends were 5 bases for V and 3 bases for J; bases not matched to a gene: 4. In DNA form, the CDR3 reads TGTGCCAGCAGCCAAGGGACTAGCGGGAGTACAGATACGCAGTATTTT. Protein product: CASSQGTSGSTDTQYF.

The CDR3 DNA sequence: TGCAGCGTTCGCGGGACCAACTCCTACGAGCAGTACTTC. It translates to CSVRGTNSYEQYF. This chain joins TRBV29-1 and TRBJ2-7; a weak D match, TRBD2 (6 bases). The CDR3 runs to 13 residues. The germline gives CDR1 SQVTM, CDR2 ANQGSEA. V lost 5 bases and J lost 0, with 11 bases in between.

The chain employs TRBV24-1 and TRBJ2-1, with 16 bases aligning to TRBD2. The length of the CDR3 is 20 residues. Germline V CDR1 and CDR2: KGHDR, SFDVKD. V shed 4 bases, J shed 2 bases, and the junction held 10 bases outside the gene matches. CDR3 sequence (DNA): TGTGCCACCAGTGAGGCACCGGGACTAGCGGGAGGGAGCGCCTACAATGAGCAGTTCTTC. Translated, it gives CATSEAPGLAGGSAYNEQFF.

The chain combines TRBV23-1 with TRBJ2-7; 9 bases fit TRBD1. TRBV23-1 is an ORF; its function is uncertain. This CDR3 comprises 17 residues. V lost 4 bases and J lost 0; bases outside the gene matches: 10. The CDR3 DNA reads as TGCGCCAGCAGTCGACGACAGGGGGGAAAGGGCTCCTACGAGCAGTACTTC. It translates to CASSRRQGGKGSYEQYF.

This rearrangement joins TRBV7-3 to TRBJ2-2; D ambiguous. V was clipped by 1 base and J by 6 bases, with 6 bases between them. Germline loops: CDR1 SGHTA, CDR2 FQGTGA. The CDR3 covers 13 residues. The CDR3 reads CASSLSLAGELFF. The CDR3 bases are TGTGCCAGCAGCTTAAGTCTAGCCGGGGAGCTGTTTTTT. Using reference TRBV7-3 and TRBJ2-2 for the parts outside the CDR3, the full variable domain is GAGVSQTPSNKVTEKGKYVELRCDPISGHTALYWYRQSLGQGPEFLIYFQGTGAADDSGLPNDRFFAVRPEGSVSTLKIQRTERGDSAVYLCASSLSLAGELFFGEGSRLTVL.

The chain employs TRBV18 and TRBJ2-4, with D maybe TRBD2 (6 bases). Germline V gene lookup returns CDR1 KGHSH and CDR2 LQKENI. There are 15 residues in the CDR3. Trimming pared 0 bases from V and 6 bases from J, leaving 12 bases between. The CDR3 DNA reads TGTGCCAGCTCACCACCGTGGCGGGGATTAAACATTCAGTACTTC. Protein: CASSPPWRGLNIQYF.

The chain has TRBV7-2 and TRBJ2-3; D is unclear. The CDR3 runs 14 residues. The V end lost 5 bases, the J end lost 10 bases, and 19 bases lay between the germline ends. CDR1 and CDR2 from the germline V gene are SGHTA and FQGNSA. The CDR3 region has the DNA TGTGCCAGCAGCACCGACGGAGCCGGCGTGGCGCAGTATTTT. Encoded protein: CASSTDGAGVAQYF.

J is TRBJ2-7 and V is TRBV5-8; weak D call: TRBD2 (6 bases). This CDR3 spans 12 amino acids. The V end lost 4 bases, the J end lost 3 bases, and 8 bases lay between the germline ends. Germline CDR1 SGHTS, CDR2 YDEGEE. The CDR3 protein is CASSRGVYEQYF. The CDR3 DNA sequence: TGTGCCAGCAGCCGCGGGGTCTACGAGCAGTACTTC.

This chain links TRBV9 with TRBJ2-1, with 7 bases identical to TRBD1. Germline V gene data show CDR1 as SGDLS and CDR2 as YYNGEE. V trimming: 0 bases; J trimming: 4 bases; junction bases outside the gene matches: 4. This CDR3 has 15 residues. DNA for the CDR3: TGTGCCAGCAGCGTAGAGCCGGGACAGTACAATGAGCAGTTCTTC. This translates into CASSVEPGQYNEQFF.

This clone is medium-sized in the sample. The chain joins TRBV5-4 to TRBJ1-1; tentatively, D is TRBD1 (5 bases). The CDR3 length is 16 residues. Trimming removed 4 bases at V and 11 bases at J, with 27 bases between. Germline V gene lookup returns CDR1 SGHNT and CDR2 YYREEE (reference sequence). CDR3 in amino acids: CASSPPDSGIRSKAFF. In DNA form, the CDR3 reads TGTGCCAGCAGCCCACCAGACTCAGGGATTCGAAGTAAGGCTTTCTTT.

The chain couples TRBV14 to TRBJ2-1; 10 positions agree with TRBD2. In germline, CDR1 is SGHDN, CDR2 FVKESK. The CDR3 loop spans 15 amino acids. V lost 4 bases to trimming and J lost 6 bases; unmatched junction nucleotides: 6. DNA for the CDR3: TGTGCCAGCAGCCTGCCGGGACTAGCGTTCAATGAGCAGTTCTTC. This translates into CASSLPGLAFNEQFF.

This chain links TRBV28 with TRBJ2-7; the D is unclear. The V gene's germline CDR1 is MDHEN and CDR2 SYDVKM. This CDR3 spans 11 amino acids. The V end was cut by 6 bases, the J end by 3 bases, with 6 bases between. CDR3 in DNA: TGTGCCAGCAGCCGGTACTACGAGCAGTACTTC. Translated, it gives CASSRYYEQYF.

The rearrangement joins TRBV18 to TRBJ2-3, with TRBD1 identical over 9 bases. V was pared by 5 bases and J by 1 base, with 4 bases of the junction left unmatched. This CDR3 is built from 15 residues. CDR1 and CDR2 from the germline V gene are KGHSH and LQKENI. The CDR3 DNA sequence: TGTGCCAGCTCATCTCGGACAGGGGGCACAGATACGCAGTATTTT. Translated, it gives CASSSRTGGTDTQYF.

The J gene is TRBJ2-5, the V gene TRBV5-4; D is possibly TRBD1 (6 bases). This CDR3 has 15 amino acids. The V gene lost 0 bases and the J gene lost 7 bases, with 16 bases spanning the gap. Germline loops: CDR1 SGHNT, CDR2 YYREEE (reference sequence). The DNA of the CDR3 is TGTGCCAGCAGCTTGGCGGGGACACGGCCCGGGACCCAGTACTTC. It codes for CASSLAGTRPGTQYF.

The chain employs TRBV10-3 and TRBJ2-7; TRBD2 matches 10 bases. Germline lookup yields CDR1 ENHRY and CDR2 SYGVKD. V lost 5 bases, J lost 0 bases, and 1 base stayed unmatched. This CDR3 is built from 14 residues. CDR3 amino acids: CAISRLAGSYEQYF. CDR3 coding DNA: TGTGCCATCAGTCGACTAGCGGGCTCCTACGAGCAGTACTTC.

CDR3 in amino acids: CASSRDRDTQYF. The CDR3 coding sequence is TGTGCCAGCAGCCGCGACAGGGATACGCAGTATTTT. This sequence joins TRBV6-5 and TRBJ2-3; weak D call: TRBD1 (6 bases). Trimming took off 6 bases at V and 6 bases at J, with 10 bases between the two ends. The CDR3 runs to 12 residues. Germline V gives CDR1 MNHEY, CDR2 SVGAGI.

The chain joins TRBV21-1 to TRBJ2-1; TRBD2, the table's D call, was not compared with the DNA. TRBV21-1 is a documented pseudogene. CDR3 length: 15 residues. The CDR3 sequence is CASSKAPSFYNEQFF. The CDR3 coding sequence is TGTGCCAGCAGCAAAGCGCCTAGCTTCTACAATGAGCAGTTCTTC.

The chain combines TRBV12-3 or TRBV12-4 with TRBJ1-2, with D tentatively TRBD1 (6 bases). V was trimmed by 5 bases and J by 8 bases, leaving 15 bases between them. The CDR3 contains 13 residues. CDR3 nucleotides: TGTGCCAGCAGTAACGGACAGCTTAGGGGCTACACCTTC. It translates to CASSNGQLRGYTF.

V gene TRBV18 combines with J gene TRBJ1-1; a possible D gene is TRBD1 (5 bases). CDR3 size: 14 residues. Between the trimmed V and J ends, which lost 4 bases and 6 bases, there was a span of 15 bases. In germline, CDR1 is KGHSH, CDR2 LQKENI. The chain's CDR3 is CASSQGPRFPEAFF. The CDR3 DNA sequence: TGTGCCAGCTCACAGGGGCCCCGTTTCCCTGAAGCTTTCTTT.

V usage is TRBV5-1 and J usage is TRBJ2-3, with 13 bases identical to TRBD2. This CDR3 has 17 amino acids. V dropped 0 bases and J dropped 5; count of bases not matched to a gene: 6. CDR1 and CDR2 (germline): SGHRS, YFSETQ. The CDR3 sequence is CASSLAGLAGAQDTQYF. In DNA, the CDR3 is TGCGCCAGCAGCTTGGCCGGACTAGCGGGAGCTCAAGATACGCAGTATTTT.

The chain employs TRBV27 and TRBJ2-1; 13 bases are shared with TRBD2. Germline CDR1 MNHEY, CDR2 SMNVEV (reference sequence). V trimming: 6 bases; J trimming: 1 base; junction bases outside the gene matches: 6. CDR3 size: 17 residues. This CDR3 is CASSPRLAGGSYNEQFF. Written as DNA, the CDR3 is TGTGCCAGCAGCCCCCGACTAGCGGGAGGTTCCTACAATGAGCAGTTCTTC.